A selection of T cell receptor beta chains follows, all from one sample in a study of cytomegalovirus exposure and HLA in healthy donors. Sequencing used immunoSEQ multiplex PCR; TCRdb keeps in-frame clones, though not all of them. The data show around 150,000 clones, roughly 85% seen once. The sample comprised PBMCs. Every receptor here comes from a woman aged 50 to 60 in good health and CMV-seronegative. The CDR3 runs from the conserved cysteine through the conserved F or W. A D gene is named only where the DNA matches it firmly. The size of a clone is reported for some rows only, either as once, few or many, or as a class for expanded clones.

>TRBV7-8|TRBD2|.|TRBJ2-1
TGTGCCAGCAGCTTAGCCGGGAGGTCCTACAATGAGCAGTTCTTC
CASSLAGRSYNEQFF
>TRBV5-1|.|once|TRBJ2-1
TGCGCCAGCAGGGGCCTCAATGAGCAGTTCTTC
CASRGLNEQFF
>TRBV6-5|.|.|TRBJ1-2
TGTGCCAGCAGCGGGGGACGGCCCCAAGGCTACACCTTC
CASSGGRPQGYTF
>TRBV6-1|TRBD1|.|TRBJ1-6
TGTGCCAGCAAAAGGACAGGGGTCGATAATTCACCCCTCCACTTT
CASKRTGVDNSPLHF
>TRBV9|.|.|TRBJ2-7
TGTGCCAGCAGCGTAGAAGGTGACAGATATTACGAGCAGTACTTC
CASSVEGDRYYEQYF
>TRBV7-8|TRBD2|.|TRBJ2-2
TGTGCCAGCAGCACTAGGACTAGGTCGGTCGACACCGGGGAGCTGTTTTTT
CASSTRTRSVDTGELFF
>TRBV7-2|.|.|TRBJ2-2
TGTGCCAGCAGCTTATACAAGAACACCGGGGAGCTGTTTTTT
CASSLYKNTGELFF
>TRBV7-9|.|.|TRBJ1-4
TGTGCCAGCAGCTTAGGTGTCAGGGGACTGTTTTTT
CASSLGVRGLFF
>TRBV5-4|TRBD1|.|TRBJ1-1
TGTGCCAGCAGCTTGAGGGACAGATACACTGAAGCTTTCTTT
CASSLRDRYTEAFF
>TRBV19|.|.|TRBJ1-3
TGTGCCAGTAGTACGGGAGCGTTGCGCTCTGGAAACACCATATATTTT
CASSTGALRSGNTIYF
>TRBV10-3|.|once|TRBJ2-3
TGTGCCATCAGGCCACTTTATTCAGGGGAAGTATCAGATACGCAGTATTTT
CAIRPLYSGEVSDTQYF
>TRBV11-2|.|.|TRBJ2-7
TGTGCCAGCAGCCCGCAGGGTTACGAGCAGTACTTC
CASSPQGYEQYF
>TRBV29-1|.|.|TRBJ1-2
TGCAGCGTTGAACTCGGCGGACTAAATGGCTACACCTTC
CSVELGGLNGYTF
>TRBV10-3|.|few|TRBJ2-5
TGTGCCACCCGGGGTAGGCAACAAGAGACCCAGTACTTC
CATRGRQQETQYF
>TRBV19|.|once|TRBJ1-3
TGTGCCAGTAGTACCCCCTACAGAGACACTGGAAACACCATATATTTT
CASSTPYRDTGNTIYF
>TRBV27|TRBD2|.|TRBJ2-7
TGTGCCAGCAGTCCCAGCGGGAGCTCCTACGAGCAGTACTTC
CASSPSGSSYEQYF